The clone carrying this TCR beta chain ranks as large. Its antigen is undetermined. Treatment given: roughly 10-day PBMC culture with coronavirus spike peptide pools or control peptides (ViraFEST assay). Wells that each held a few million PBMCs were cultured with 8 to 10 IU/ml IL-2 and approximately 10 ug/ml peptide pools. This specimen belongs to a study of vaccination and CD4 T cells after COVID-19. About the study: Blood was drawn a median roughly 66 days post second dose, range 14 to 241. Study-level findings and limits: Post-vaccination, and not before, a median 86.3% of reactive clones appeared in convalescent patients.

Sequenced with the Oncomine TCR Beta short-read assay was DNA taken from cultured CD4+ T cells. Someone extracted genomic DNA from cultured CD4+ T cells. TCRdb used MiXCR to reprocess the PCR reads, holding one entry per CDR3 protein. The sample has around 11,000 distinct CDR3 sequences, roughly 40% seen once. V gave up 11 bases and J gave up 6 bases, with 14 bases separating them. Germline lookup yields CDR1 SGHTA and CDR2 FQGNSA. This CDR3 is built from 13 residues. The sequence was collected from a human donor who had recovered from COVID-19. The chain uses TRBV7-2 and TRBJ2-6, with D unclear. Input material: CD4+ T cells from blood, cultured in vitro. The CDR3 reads CAGAPYLANVLTF. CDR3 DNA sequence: TGTGCCGGAGCCCCGTATCTGGCCAACGTCCTGACTTTC.